This TCR beta chain was identified in a study of T cell changes during pregnancy in multiple sclerosis. Generated by immunoSEQ multiplex PCR, the TCRdb table keeps only in-frame clones and is missing some. The repertoire includes about 17,000 clones, 80% to 85% of them detected once, and roughly a sixth sits in the top ten. Trimming at V came to 0 bases and at J to 4 bases, leaving 13 bases not matched to a gene. The CDR3 is made up of 18 amino acids. The germline CDR1 and CDR2 sequences are LGHNA and YSLEER. The V gene is TRBV4-3, the J gene TRBJ1-2; 8 positions agree with TRBD1. The sample in question was CD8+ T cells from peripheral blood mononuclear cells, obtained in the third trimester of pregnancy. This clonotype was obtained from a female donor in good health, enrolled as a control in a pregnancy study. CDR3 protein: CASSQDLGRGRLTYGYTF. The DNA for the CDR3 is TGCGCCAGCAGCCAAGATCTAGGCAGGGGGCGCCTAACCTATGGCTACACCTTC.